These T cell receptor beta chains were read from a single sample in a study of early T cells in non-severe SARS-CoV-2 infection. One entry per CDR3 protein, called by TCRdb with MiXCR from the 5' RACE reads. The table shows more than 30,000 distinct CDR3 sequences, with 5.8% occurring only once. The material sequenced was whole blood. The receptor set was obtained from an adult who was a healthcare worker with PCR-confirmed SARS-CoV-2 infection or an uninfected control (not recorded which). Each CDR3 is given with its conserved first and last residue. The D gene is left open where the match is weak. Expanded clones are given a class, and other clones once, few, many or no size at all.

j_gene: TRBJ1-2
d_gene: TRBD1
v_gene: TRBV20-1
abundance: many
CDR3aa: CSATQGADYGYTF
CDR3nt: TGCAGTGCTACCCAGGGGGCGGACTATGGCTACACCTTC

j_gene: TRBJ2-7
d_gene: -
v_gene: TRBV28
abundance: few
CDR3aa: CASNRPGVSYEQYF
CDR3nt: TGTGCCAGCAACCGGCCGGGGGTCTCCTACGAGCAGTACTTC

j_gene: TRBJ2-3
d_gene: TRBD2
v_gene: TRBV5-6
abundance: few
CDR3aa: CASSFYSGLAGAGTDTQYF
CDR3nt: TGTGCCAGCAGCTTCTACTCGGGACTAGCGGGGGCCGGGACAGATACGCAGTATTTT

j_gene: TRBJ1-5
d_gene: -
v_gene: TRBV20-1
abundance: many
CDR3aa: CSARDAGEGSNQPQHF
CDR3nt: TGCAGTGCTAGAGATGCAGGGGAGGGTAGCAATCAGCCCCAGCATTTT

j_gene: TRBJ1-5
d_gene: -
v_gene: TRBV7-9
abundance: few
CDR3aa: CASSLRDSNQPQHF
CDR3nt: TGTGCCAGCAGCTTACGGGACTCCAATCAGCCCCAGCATTTT

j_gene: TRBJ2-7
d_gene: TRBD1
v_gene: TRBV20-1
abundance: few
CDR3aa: CSARTAGTGAYEQYF
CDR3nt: TGCAGTGCTAGAACGGCCGGGACAGGGGCCTACGAGCAGTACTTC

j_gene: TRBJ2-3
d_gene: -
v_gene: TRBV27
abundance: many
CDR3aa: CASSSGGRDTDTQYF
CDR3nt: TGTGCCAGCAGTTCTGGGGGCCGGGACACAGATACGCAGTATTTT

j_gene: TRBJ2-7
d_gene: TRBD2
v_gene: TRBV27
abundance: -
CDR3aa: CAPGGPGNEQYF
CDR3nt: TGTGCCCCGGGGGGGCCAGGGAACGAGCAGTACTTC

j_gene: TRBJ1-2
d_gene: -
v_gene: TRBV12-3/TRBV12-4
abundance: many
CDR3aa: CASSFGGPLGYTF
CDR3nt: TGTGCCAGCAGTTTCGGTGGGCCGCTAGGCTACACCTTC

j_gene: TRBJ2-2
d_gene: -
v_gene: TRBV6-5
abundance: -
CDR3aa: CASSRPANTGELFF
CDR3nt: TGTGCCAGCAGCCGACCCGCGAACACCGGGGAGCTGTTTTTT

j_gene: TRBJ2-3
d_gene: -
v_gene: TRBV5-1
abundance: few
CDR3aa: CASSSVVLASDTQYF
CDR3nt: TGCGCCAGCAGCTCAGTCGTGCTAGCTTCAGATACGCAGTATTTT

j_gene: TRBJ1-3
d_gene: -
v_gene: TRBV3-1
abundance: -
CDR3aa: CASSQGGELSGNTIYF
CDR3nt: TGTGCCAGCAGCCAAGGAGGGGAACTCTCTGGAAACACCATATATTTT

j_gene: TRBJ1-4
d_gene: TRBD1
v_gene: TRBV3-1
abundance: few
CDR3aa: CASTSSGTGEKKLFF
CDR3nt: TGTGCCAGCACCTCTTCCGGGACAGGGGAAAAAAAACTGTTTTTT

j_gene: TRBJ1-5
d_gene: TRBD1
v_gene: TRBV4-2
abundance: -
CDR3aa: CASSQDPGTGQPQHF
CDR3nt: TGTGCCAGCAGCCAAGATCCAGGGACAGGACAGCCCCAGCATTTT

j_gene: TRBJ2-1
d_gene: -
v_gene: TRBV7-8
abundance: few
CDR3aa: CASSWRLAYNEQFF
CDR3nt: TGTGCCAGCAGCTGGCGGCTTGCCTACAATGAGCAGTTCTTC

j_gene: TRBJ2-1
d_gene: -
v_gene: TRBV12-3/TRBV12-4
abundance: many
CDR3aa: CASDSYNEQFF
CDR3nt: TGTGCCAGCGACAGTTACAATGAGCAGTTCTTC

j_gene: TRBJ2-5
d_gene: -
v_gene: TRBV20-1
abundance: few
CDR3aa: CSVDRQETQYF
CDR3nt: TGCAGTGTTGACAGACAAGAGACCCAGTACTTC

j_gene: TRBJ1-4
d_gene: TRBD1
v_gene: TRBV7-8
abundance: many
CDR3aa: CASSSQQGFEKLFF
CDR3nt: TGTGCCAGCAGCTCCCAACAGGGGTTTGAAAAACTGTTTTTT

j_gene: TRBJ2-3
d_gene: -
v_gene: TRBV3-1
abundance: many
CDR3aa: CASSQQGGSDTQYF
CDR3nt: TGTGCCAGCAGCCAACAGGGGGGGTCAGATACGCAGTATTTT

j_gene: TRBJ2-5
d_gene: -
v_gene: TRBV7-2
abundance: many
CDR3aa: CASSPEGPETQYF
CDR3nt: TGTGCCAGCAGCCCCGAGGGCCCAGAGACCCAGTACTTC

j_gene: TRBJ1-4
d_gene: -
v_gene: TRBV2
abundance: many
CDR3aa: CASTRPGGEKLFF
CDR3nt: TGTGCCAGCACCCGTCCGGGGGGCGAAAAACTGTTTTTT

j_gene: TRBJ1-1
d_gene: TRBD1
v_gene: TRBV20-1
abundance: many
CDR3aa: CSARGGTDHEAFF
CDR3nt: TGCAGTGCTAGAGGAGGGACAGATCATGAAGCTTTCTTT

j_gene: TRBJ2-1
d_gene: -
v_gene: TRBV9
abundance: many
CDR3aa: CASSVGLNPYNEQFF
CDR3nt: TGTGCCAGCAGCGTAGGACTAAACCCCTACAATGAGCAGTTCTTC

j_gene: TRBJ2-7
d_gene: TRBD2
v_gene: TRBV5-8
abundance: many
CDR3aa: CASSSFGGTSGSYEQYF
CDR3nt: TGTGCCAGCAGCTCCTTCGGTGGGACTAGCGGGAGTTACGAGCAGTACTTC

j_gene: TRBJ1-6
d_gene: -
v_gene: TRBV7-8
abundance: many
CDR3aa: CASSLDGSSYNSPLHF
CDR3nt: TGTGCCAGCAGCTTAGATGGGAGCTCCTATAATTCACCCCTCCACTTT

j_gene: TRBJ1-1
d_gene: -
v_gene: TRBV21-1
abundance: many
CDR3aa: CASSKEDRRWGDTEAFF
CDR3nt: TGTGCCAGCAGCAAAGAGGACAGGAGGTGGGGGGATACTGAAGCTTTCTTT

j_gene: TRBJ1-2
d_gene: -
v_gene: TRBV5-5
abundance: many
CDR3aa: CASSLRAGSSYGYTF
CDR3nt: TGTGCCAGCAGCTTGAGGGCAGGGAGTAGCTATGGCTACACCTTC

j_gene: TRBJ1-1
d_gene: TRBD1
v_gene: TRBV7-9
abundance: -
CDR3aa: CASSPRTGRDTEAFF
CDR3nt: TGTGCCAGCAGCCCACGGACAGGGCGGGACACTGAAGCTTTCTTT

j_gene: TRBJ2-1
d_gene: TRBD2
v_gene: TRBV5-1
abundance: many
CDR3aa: CASSLDFGGRALNEQFF
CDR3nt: TGCGCCAGCAGCTTGGATTTTGGCGGGAGGGCCTTGAATGAGCAGTTCTTC

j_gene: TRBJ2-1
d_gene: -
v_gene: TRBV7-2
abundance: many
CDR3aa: CASSQTRAEQFF
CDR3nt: TGTGCCAGCAGCCAAACCAGGGCGGAGCAGTTCTTC

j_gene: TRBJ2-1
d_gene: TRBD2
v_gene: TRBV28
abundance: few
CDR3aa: CASLGSGGSYNEQFF
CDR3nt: TGTGCCAGCCTGGGGAGCGGGGGCTCCTACAATGAGCAGTTCTTC

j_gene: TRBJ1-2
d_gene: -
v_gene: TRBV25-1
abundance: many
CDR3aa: CASSGDNYGYTF
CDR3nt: TGTGCCAGCAGTGGAGATAACTATGGCTACACCTTC

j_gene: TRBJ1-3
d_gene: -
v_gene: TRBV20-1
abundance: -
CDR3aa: CSASVGSGNTIYF
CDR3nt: TGCAGTGCTAGCGTGGGCAGTGGAAACACCATATATTTT

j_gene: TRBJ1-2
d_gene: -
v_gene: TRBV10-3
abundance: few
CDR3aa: CAISDWERPPTGYTF
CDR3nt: TGTGCCATCAGTGATTGGGAGCGCCCCCCAACGGGCTACACCTTC

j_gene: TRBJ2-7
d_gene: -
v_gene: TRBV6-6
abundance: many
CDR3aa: CASLRAQGPYEQYF
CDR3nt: TGTGCCAGTCTCAGAGCCCAGGGGCCCTACGAGCAGTACTTC

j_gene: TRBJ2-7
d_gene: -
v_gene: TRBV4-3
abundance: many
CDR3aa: CASSQDQGDEQYF
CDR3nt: TGCGCCAGCAGCCAAGATCAAGGAGACGAGCAGTACTTC

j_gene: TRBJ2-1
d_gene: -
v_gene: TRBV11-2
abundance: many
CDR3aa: CASSYQPKNEQFF
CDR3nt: TGTGCCAGCAGCTACCAGCCCAAAAATGAGCAGTTCTTC

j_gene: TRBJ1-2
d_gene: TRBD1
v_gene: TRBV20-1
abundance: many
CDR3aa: CSARQASTGFGYGYTF
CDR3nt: TGCAGTGCTAGGCAGGCTTCGACAGGGTTTGGCTATGGCTACACCTTC

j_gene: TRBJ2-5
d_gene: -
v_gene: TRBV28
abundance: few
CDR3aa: CASRADPPRGTQYF
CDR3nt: TGTGCCAGCAGAGCAGACCCTCCCCGGGGGACCCAGTACTTC

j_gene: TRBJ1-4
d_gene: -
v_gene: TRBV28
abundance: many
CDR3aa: CASSKGGDPRQFGQLFF
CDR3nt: TGTGCCAGCAGTAAGGGCGGGGACCCTCGGCAGTTTGGACAACTGTTTTTT

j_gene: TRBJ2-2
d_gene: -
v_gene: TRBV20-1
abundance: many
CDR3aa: CSAREFRGSGANTGELFF
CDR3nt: TGCAGTGCTAGAGAGTTTAGGGGTTCCGGAGCGAACACCGGGGAGCTGTTTTTT

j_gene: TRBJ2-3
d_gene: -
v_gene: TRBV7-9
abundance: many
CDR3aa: CASSLGRDTVTDTQYF
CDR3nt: TGTGCCAGCAGCTTGGGCCGGGACACTGTCACAGATACGCAGTATTTT

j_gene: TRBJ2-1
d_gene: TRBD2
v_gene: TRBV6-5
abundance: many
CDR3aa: CASSYSSSGTSWYNEQFF
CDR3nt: TGTGCCAGCAGTTACAGCTCTAGCGGGACCTCTTGGTACAATGAGCAGTTCTTC

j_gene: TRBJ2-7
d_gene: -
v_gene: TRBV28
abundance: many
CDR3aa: CASSFLFSHEQYF
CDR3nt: TGTGCCAGCAGTTTCCTCTTTTCCCACGAGCAGTACTTC

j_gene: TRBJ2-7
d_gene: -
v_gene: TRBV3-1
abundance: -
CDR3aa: CASSQISYEQYF
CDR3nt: TGTGCCAGCAGCCAAATCAGCTACGAGCAGTACTTC

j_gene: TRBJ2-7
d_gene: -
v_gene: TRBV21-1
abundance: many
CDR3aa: CANRDRGSYEQYF
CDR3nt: TGTGCCAACCGGGACAGGGGATCCTACGAGCAGTACTTC

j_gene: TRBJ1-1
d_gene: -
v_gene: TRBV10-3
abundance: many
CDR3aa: CATRQNQVPYTEAFF
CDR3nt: TGTGCCACACGACAAAACCAGGTGCCTTATACTGAAGCTTTCTTT

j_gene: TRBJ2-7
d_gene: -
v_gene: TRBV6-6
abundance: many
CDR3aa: CASSLSTGLRSNYEQYF
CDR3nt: TGTGCCAGCAGTTTGAGCACCGGGCTACGGAGTAACTACGAGCAGTACTTC